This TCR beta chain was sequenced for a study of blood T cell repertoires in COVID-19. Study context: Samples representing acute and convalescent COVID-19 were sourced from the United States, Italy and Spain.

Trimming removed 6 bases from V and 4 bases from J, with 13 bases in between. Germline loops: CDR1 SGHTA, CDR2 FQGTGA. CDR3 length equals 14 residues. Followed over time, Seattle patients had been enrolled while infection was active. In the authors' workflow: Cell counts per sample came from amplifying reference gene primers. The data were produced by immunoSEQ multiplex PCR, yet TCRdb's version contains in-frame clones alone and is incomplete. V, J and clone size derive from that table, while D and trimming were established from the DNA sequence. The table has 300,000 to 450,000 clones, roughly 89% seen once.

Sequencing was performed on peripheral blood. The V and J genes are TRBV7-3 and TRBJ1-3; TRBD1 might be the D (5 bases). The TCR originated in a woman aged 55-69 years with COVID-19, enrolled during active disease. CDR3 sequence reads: CASSQSGGGNTIYF. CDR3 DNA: TGTGCCAGCAGTCAGTCGGGGGGAGGAAACACCATATATTTT. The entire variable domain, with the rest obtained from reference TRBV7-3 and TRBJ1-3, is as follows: GAGVSQTPSNKVTEKGKYVELRCDPISGHTALYWYRQSLGQGPEFLIYFQGTGAADDSGLPNDRFFAVRPEGSVSTLKIQRTERGDSAVYLCASSQSGGGNTIYFGEGSWLTVV.